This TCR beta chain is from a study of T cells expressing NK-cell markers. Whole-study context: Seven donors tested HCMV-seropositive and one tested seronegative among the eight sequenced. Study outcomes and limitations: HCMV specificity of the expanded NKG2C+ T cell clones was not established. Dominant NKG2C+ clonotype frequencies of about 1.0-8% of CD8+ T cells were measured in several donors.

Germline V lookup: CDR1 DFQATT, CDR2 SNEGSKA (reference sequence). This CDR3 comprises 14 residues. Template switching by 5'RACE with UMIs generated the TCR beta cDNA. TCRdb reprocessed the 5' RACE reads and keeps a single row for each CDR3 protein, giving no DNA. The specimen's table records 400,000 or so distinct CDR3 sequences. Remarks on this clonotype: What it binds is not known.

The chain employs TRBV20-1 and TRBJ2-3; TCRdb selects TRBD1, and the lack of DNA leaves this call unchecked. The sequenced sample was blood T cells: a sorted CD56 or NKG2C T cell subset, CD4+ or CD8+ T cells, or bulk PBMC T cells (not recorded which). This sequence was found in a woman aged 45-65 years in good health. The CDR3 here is CSAQTGARGDTQYF.